This T cell receptor (beta chain) came from a study of blood T cell repertoires in COVID-19. The wider study: Samples of COVID-19 (acute and convalescent) were obtained from the United States, Italy and Spain. The analysed material was cDNA or gDNA that came from T cells, B-cell-depleted T cells, or PBMCs.

Original handling: Amplified reference gene primers provided the basis for estimating nucleated cell counts. Libraries were prepared by immunoSEQ multiplex PCR; TCRdb keeps only in-frame clonotypes and omits some of them. V, J and clone size derive from that table, while D and trimming were established from the DNA sequence. The profile shows 150,000 to 200,000 clones, over 75% of them singletons. The CDR3 covers 13 residues. V gave up 4 bases and J gave up 6 bases; unmatched junction bases: 5. The sample holds a few counts of this clone. The source of this sequence is a man aged 70-80 years with acute or convalescent COVID-19. This chain uses TRBV12-3 or TRBV12-4 with TRBJ1-2; 7 positions match TRBD1. Source material: peripheral blood. The CDR3 region has the DNA TGTGCCAGCAGTTCCGAGGGGGCTGATGGCTACACCTTC. This encodes CASSSEGADGYTF.